This T cell receptor (beta chain) emerged from a study of T cell responses to AZD1222 COVID-19 vaccine. Only in-frame clones appear in the TCRdb table, and some are missing; sequencing was by immunoSEQ multiplex PCR. The sample yields 95,000 to 150,000 clones, roughly nine tenths seen once. V shed 1 base and J shed 4 bases, with 10 bases lying between them. The germline V gene has CDR1 GTSNPN and CDR2 SVGIG (reference sequence). The CDR3 is 13 amino acids. The source was peripheral blood, collected on day 0 of AZD1222 vaccination. This clonotype originated in an adult in good health. The rearrangement joins TRBV30 to TRBJ1-2; D unclear. CDR3 coding DNA: TGTGCCTGGAGTGAGGGTATGAGCTATGGCTACACCTTC. Amino acids: CAWSEGMSYGYTF.